This TCR beta chain emerged from a study of monozygotic twins with inflammatory bowel disease. The CDR3 has 18 residues. Every donor provided one blood sample measuring roughly 2.5 ml. Unsorted whole blood yielded the total RNA, with T cells left unselected. TCR libraries were prepared from 3,500 to 4,000 ng total RNA each. TCRalpha and TCRbeta cDNA went through nested PCRs of about 15 and 9 cycles, two in total. TCRdb reprocessed the 5' RACE reads, keeping one entry per CDR3 protein, no DNA. The sample data list around 370,000 distinct CDR3 sequences. Source material: blood. This TCR derives from a human donor with ulcerative colitis or Crohn's disease, or a healthy co-twin of an affected twin (not recorded which). The J gene is TRBJ2-4, the V gene TRBV12-3 or TRBV12-4; TCRdb's D call of TRBD1 is untestable without DNA. CDR3 amino acids: CASSSIPGIGERWDIQYF.